A selection of T cell receptor beta chains follows, all from one sample in a study of CD8 T cells in ankylosing spondylitis. TCRdb processed the 5' RACE reads anew with MiXCR; each CDR3 protein has one entry. The sample holds approximately 500,000 distinct CDR3 sequences, about an eighth seen once. The sample comprised blood, either unsorted or a sorted T cell fraction (not recorded which). These receptors all stem from a male donor with ankylosing spondylitis. Each CDR3 is given with its conserved first and last residue. The D gene is left open where the match is weak. Clone size appears in some rows only: once, few, many, or a class for an expanded clone.

>TRBV7-2|TRBD1|TRBJ1-1|many|14
TGTGCCAGCAGCTCGGGACAGCCACGGACTGAAGCTTTCTTT
CASSSGQPRTEAFF
>TRBV19|-|TRBJ1-5|many|12
TGTGCCAGCAGTATCAGTAATCAGCCCCAGCATTTT
CASSISNQPQHF
>TRBV25-1|-|TRBJ2-6|-|13
TGTGCCAGCAGTGAAGCCGGGGCCAACGTCCTGACTTTC
CASSEAGANVLTF
>TRBV6-1|TRBD1|TRBJ2-1|-|14
TGTGCCAGCAGTAGCCGGGACAGGGCGAATGAGCAGTTCTTC
CASSSRDRANEQFF
>TRBV25-1|TRBD2|TRBJ2-4|-|16
TGTGCCAGCAGTGACTATCTAGCGGGAGGCGGGGACATTCAGTACTTC
CASSDYLAGGGDIQYF
>TRBV6-1|-|TRBJ2-3|-|15
TGTGCCAGCAGCCAGGGCCCCACTAGCACAGATACGCAGTATTTT
CASSQGPTSTDTQYF
>TRBV5-5|-|TRBJ2-7|-|15
TGTGCCAGCAGCTCAGAGGACTATATCTCCTACGAGCAGTACTTC
CASSSEDYISYEQYF
>TRBV29-1|TRBD1|TRBJ1-2|-|18
TGCAGCGTTCCTAAGGCCCCGGACAGGGGGCGTCGGGACTATGGCTACACCTTC
CSVPKAPDRGRRDYGYTF
>TRBV5-8|TRBD2|TRBJ2-3|many|16
TGTGCCAGCAGCTTGGTCGGGAGGGGGAGCACAGATACGCAGTATTTT
CASSLVGRGSTDTQYF
>TRBV10-2|-|TRBJ2-7|few|13
TGCGCCAGCAGTGAGACCGGAGGGGACGAGCAGTACTTC
CASSETGGDEQYF
>TRBV5-5|TRBD1|TRBJ2-7|-|14
TGTGCCAGCAGCGTGGGACAGCCGTTCTACGAGCAGTACTTC
CASSVGQPFYEQYF
>TRBV10-2|TRBD1|TRBJ1-5|few|16
TGCGCCAGCAGCATTACAGGGGGCGCAAGCAATCAGCCCCAGCATTTT
CASSITGGASNQPQHF
>TRBV29-1|TRBD1|TRBJ1-5|few|13
TGCAGCGCCGGACAGGGGACGGATCAGCCCCAGCATTTT
CSAGQGTDQPQHF
>TRBV7-8|-|TRBJ1-1|few|13
TGTGCCAGCAGTACTCCGGCAACCCGTGAAGCTTTCTTT
CASSTPATREAFF
>TRBV29-1|-|TRBJ1-3|-|14
TGCAGCGTTGAGGACGCAAACTCTGGAAACACCATATATTTT
CSVEDANSGNTIYF
>TRBV12-3/TRBV12-4|-|TRBJ1-1|few|13
TGTGCCAGCAGTTTAATGAGGGTTAGTGAAGCTTTCTTT
CASSLMRVSEAFF
>TRBV15|-|TRBJ1-6|-|16
TGTGCCACCAGCAGAGATATTTCAGGGGCAAATTCACCCCTCCACTTT
CATSRDISGANSPLHF
>TRBV4-1|TRBD1|TRBJ1-1|few|15
TGCGCCAGCAGCCAATCCGGGACAGGGAGCACTGAAGCTTTCTTT
CASSQSGTGSTEAFF
>TRBV28|TRBD1|TRBJ1-1|few|15
TGTGCCAGCAGCTCCCCTGGACAGGGGAACACTGAAGCTTTCTTT
CASSSPGQGNTEAFF
>TRBV12-3/TRBV12-4|TRBD1|TRBJ1-1|-|14
TGTGCCAGCAGTTTCGGGACAGATAACACTGAAGCTTTCTTT
CASSFGTDNTEAFF
>TRBV7-2|TRBD1|TRBJ2-1|-|16
TGTGCCAGCAGCTTAGGGGGACAGGGGGAAATCAATGAGCAGTTCTTC
CASSLGGQGEINEQFF
>TRBV29-1|-|TRBJ2-3|few|11
TGCAGCGCCTTCGGCACAGATACGCAGTATTTT
CSAFGTDTQYF
>TRBV11-2|TRBD1|TRBJ2-2|-|19
TGTGCCAGCAGCTTAGATCCCCCCCGGGCAGGGGGTGACACCGGGGAGCTGTTTTTT
CASSLDPPRAGGDTGELFF
>TRBV5-1|-|TRBJ2-3|-|14
TGCGCCAGCAGCTCCCCAGGGCCCCCAGATACGCAGTATTTT
CASSSPGPPDTQYF